Reported below is one T cell receptor beta chain. The germline gives CDR1 MNHEY, CDR2 SVGAGI. Trimming took 1 base from V and 5 from J; bases not matched to a gene: 10. The CDR3 spans 16 residues. Each CDR3 protein gets one entry after TCRdb re-called the RT-PCR reads with MiXCR. Among hundreds of thousands of distinct CDR3 sequences listed, over 9% were seen once. The entry originates in a study of response to subunit inactivated influenza vaccine. A further study also used this sample, focusing on T cells expressing NK-cell markers. That report adds: With UMIs, 5'RACE template switching was used to make TCR beta cDNA. 1.0-7.0% of CD8+ T cells in about six donors belonged to dominant NKG2C+ clonotypes. Expanded clones of NKG2C+ T cells had an unclear HCMV specificity.

The genes are TRBV6-5 and TRBJ2-5; 7 bases are a match to TRBD1. The receptor was isolated from a man between 50 and 59 years old who received an inactivated influenza vaccine. Sequences were derived from PBMCs from blood, sampled on the day of vaccination. For the CDR3, the DNA is TGTGCCAGCAGTTACTATAATACAGGGGTTCAGGAGACCCAGTACTTC. This encodes CASSYYNTGVQETQYF.